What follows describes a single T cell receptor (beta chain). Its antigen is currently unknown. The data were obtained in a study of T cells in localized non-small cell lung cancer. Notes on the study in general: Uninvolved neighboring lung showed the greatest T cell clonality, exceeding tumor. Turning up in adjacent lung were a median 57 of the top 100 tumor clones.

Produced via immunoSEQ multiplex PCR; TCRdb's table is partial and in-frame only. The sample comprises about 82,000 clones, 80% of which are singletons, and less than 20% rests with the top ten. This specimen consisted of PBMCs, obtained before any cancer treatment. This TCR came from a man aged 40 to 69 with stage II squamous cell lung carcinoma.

DNA for the CDR3: TGTGCCAGCAGTCCCCAGACAGGCTACTGGGATGGCTACACCTTC. The encoded protein is CASSPQTGYWDGYTF. The genes are TRBV28 and TRBJ1-2, with D perhaps TRBD1 (6 bases). The CDR3 is 15 amino acids. V was shortened by 5 bases and J by 6 bases, with 19 bases between the two germline ends. Per the germline V gene, CDR1 is MDHEN and CDR2 is SYDVKM.